A single sample is the source of the 7 T cell receptor beta chains below, sequenced in a study of T cells in localized non-small cell lung cancer. This table comes from immunoSEQ multiplex PCR, and its TCRdb copy is limited to in-frame clones, with some not included. The data contain approximately 70,000 clones, 80% to 90% of them seen just once; the ten biggest clones take up roughly 4.5%. The sample in question was PBMCs, obtained before any cancer treatment. These receptor sequences come from a man aged 40-75 years with stage II lung adenocarcinoma.

The chain combines TRBV7-2 with TRBJ1-1; D gene uncertain. V was shortened by 1 base and J by 3 bases, with 12 bases between the two germline ends. The CDR3 runs to 15 residues. CDR1 is SGHTA, CDR2 FQGNSA, per germline. The CDR3 sequence is CASSLVGRQDTEAFF. DNA of the CDR3: TGTGCCAGCAGCTTAGTAGGCAGGCAGGACACTGAAGCTTTCTTT.

The V and J genes are TRBV27 and TRBJ2-7; 11 bases are a match to TRBD1. V shed 5 bases, J shed 1 base, and the junction held 10 bases outside the gene matches. The germline V gene has CDR1 MNHEY and CDR2 SMNVEV (reference sequence). The CDR3 contains 17 residues. This CDR3 is CASSDPAGTGGSYEQYF. Written as DNA, the CDR3 is TGTGCCAGCAGTGACCCCGCCGGGACAGGGGGTTCCTACGAGCAGTACTTC.

The chain couples TRBV5-1 to TRBJ2-7; 7 positions agree with TRBD1. The CDR3 covers 16 residues. From germline, CDR1 is SGHRS and CDR2 YFSETQ. V lost 0 bases and J lost 5; bases outside the gene matches: 11. CDR3 DNA sequence: TGCGCCAGCAGCTTGGCCCCACAGGGGTTTGATGACGAGCAGTACTTC. The encoded protein is CASSLAPQGFDDEQYF.

The rearrangement joins TRBV6-5 to TRBJ2-5, with 8 bases matching TRBD2. V trimming: 6 bases; J trimming: 4 bases; junction bases outside the gene matches: 10. This CDR3 contains 15 residues. Germline CDR1 is MNHEY and CDR2 is SVGAGI. The CDR3 DNA follows: TGTGCCAGCAGCAACTCTGCGGGGGGACGAGAGACCCAGTACTTC. Translation gives CASSNSAGGRETQYF.

The chain uses TRBV7-6 and TRBJ2-2, with D possibly TRBD2 on 5 matching bases. V gave up 4 bases and J gave up 1 base, with 10 bases separating them. Germline values: CDR1 SGHVS, CDR2 FNYEAQ. The length of the CDR3 is 15 residues. The CDR3 spells CASSWVGMNTGELFF. The CDR3 DNA follows: TGTGCCAGCAGCTGGGTCGGGATGAACACCGGGGAGCTGTTTTTT.

This clone was counted once. The J gene is TRBJ2-5, the V gene TRBV6-1, with D hard to call. CDR3 size: 16 residues. Germline V gives CDR1 MNHNS, CDR2 SASEGT. Deletions cut 0 bases from V and 0 bases from J, with 11 bases between. The CDR3 protein is CASSEARRAYQETQYF. The CDR3 DNA reads as TGTGCCAGCAGTGAAGCGCGCCGGGCGTACCAAGAGACCCAGTACTTC.

The V and J genes are TRBV9 and TRBJ2-3; D gene uncertain. V dropped 0 bases and J dropped 0 bases, with 8 bases sitting between them. Looked up from germline, CDR1 is SGDLS and CDR2 is YYNGEE. The CDR3 is 15 residues long. The CDR3 bases are TGTGCCAGCAGCGTAGCGGCTACTAGCACAGATACGCAGTATTTT. It yields the protein CASSVAATSTDTQYF.